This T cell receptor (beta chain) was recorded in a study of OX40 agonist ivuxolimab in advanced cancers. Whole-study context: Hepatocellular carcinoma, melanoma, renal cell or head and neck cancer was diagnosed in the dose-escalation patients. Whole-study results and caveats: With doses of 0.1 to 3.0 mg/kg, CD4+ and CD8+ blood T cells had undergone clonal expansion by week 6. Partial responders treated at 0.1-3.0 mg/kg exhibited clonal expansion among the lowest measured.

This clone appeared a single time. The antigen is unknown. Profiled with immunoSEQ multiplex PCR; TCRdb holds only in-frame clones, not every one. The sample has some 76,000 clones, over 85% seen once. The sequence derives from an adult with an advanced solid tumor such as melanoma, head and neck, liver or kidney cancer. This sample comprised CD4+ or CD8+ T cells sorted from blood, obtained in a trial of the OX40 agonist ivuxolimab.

In DNA form, the CDR3 reads TGTGCCAGCAGTTTTAAGGGTGCGAGATATGGCTACACCTTC. Translated, it gives CASSFKGARYGYTF. The gene calls are TRBV6-5 and TRBJ1-2, with D unclear. This CDR3 region has 14 residues. The germline V and J ends were trimmed by 4 bases and 5 bases, with 14 bases remaining between them. Germline V lookup: CDR1 MNHEY, CDR2 SVGAGI.